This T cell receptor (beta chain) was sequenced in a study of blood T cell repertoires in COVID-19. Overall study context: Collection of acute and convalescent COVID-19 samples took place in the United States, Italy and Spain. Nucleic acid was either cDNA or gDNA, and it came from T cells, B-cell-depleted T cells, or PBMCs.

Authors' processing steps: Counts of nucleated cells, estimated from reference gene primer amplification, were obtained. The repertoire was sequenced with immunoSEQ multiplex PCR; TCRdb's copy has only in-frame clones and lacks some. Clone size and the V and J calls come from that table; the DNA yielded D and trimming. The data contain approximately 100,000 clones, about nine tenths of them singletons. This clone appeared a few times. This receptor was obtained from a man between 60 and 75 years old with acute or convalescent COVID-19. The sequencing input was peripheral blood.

The CDR3 DNA is TGTGCCAGCAGAGCCCGTCCTATGAACACTGAAGCTTTCTTT. It encodes CASRARPMNTEAFF. V gene TRBV6-4 combines with J gene TRBJ1-1; D unresolved. Germline V CDR1 and CDR2: MRHNA, SNTAGT. Trimming stripped 6 bases from V and 0 bases from J, with 11 bases between. This CDR3 is 14 amino acids long.